This TCR beta chain was documented in a study of a mutant IDH1 vaccine in newly diagnosed glioma. Study at large: Radiotherapy alone preceded vaccination by 4-6 weeks; alternatively, vaccination started with temozolomide cycles.

The time point: week 23, last vaccination. A 20-mer mutant IDH1 peptide at 300 ug was injected subcutaneously with topical imiquimod. Germline V lookup: CDR1 MNHNS, CDR2 SASEGT. V lost 5 bases and J 4 bases, leaving 9 bases between the germline ends. The CDR3 is 13 amino acids. A note on this clone: Its matching antigen is unknown.

TCRdb's table, derived via immunoSEQ multiplex PCR, lists solely in-frame clones and lacks some. The data show some 29,000 clones, with roughly 80% seen just once and approximately 17% held by the top ten. The sequenced sample was PBMCs, obtained from a glioma patient whose treatment included an IDH1 peptide vaccine. The TCR was taken from a woman aged 25 to 39 with glioma. The genes are TRBV6-1 and TRBJ1-3; maybe TRBD1 (6 bases). The CDR3: CASSSTGGNTIYF. The DNA of the CDR3 is TGTGCCAGCAGTTCTACAGGGGGAAACACCATATATTTT.